The 32 T cell receptor beta chains in this list originate from one sample, sequenced in a study of cytomegalovirus exposure and HLA in healthy donors. PCR used 60 Vbeta primers and 13 Jbeta primers. Measured with immunoSEQ multiplex PCR; TCRdb has only the in-frame clones, and not every one. The sample yields 35,000 to 40,000 clones, around 53% seen once. Sequences were obtained from PBMCs. The receptors were sampled from a woman aged 40 to 50 in good health and CMV-seropositive.

The chain uses TRBV6-5 and TRBJ2-1; 9 nucleotides line up with TRBD1. Germline V CDR1 and CDR2: MNHEY, SVGAGI. The CDR3 covers 13 residues. V shed 8 bases and J 8 bases; nucleotides not matched to a gene: 7. The chain's CDR3 is CASSGTGFHEQFF. The CDR3 nucleotides read TGTGCCAGCTCCGGGACAGGGTTTCATGAGCAGTTCTTC.

The chain uses TRBV10-3 and TRBJ2-7, with D tentatively TRBD1 (6 bases). The germline V gene encodes CDR1 ENHRY and CDR2 SYGVKD. Between the trimmed V and J ends, which lost 10 bases and 0 bases, there was a span of 16 bases. The CDR3 has 14 amino acids. The CDR3 sequence: CASQTGVGSYEQYF. CDR3 in DNA: TGTGCCAGCCAGACAGGCGTGGGCTCCTACGAGCAGTACTTC.

V gene TRBV10-3 combines with J gene TRBJ1-5; no clear D. The V gene's germline CDR1 is ENHRY and CDR2 SYGVKD. Trimming pared 10 bases from V and 1 base from J, leaving 17 bases between. The CDR3 runs 15 residues. The CDR3 nucleotides are TGTGCCAGCAGCCTCCGGGAGGAAAGCAATCAGCCCCAGCATTTT. It is translated as CASSLREESNQPQHF.

The chain carries TRBV28 and TRBJ1-5; the D gene is possibly TRBD1 (5 bases). V lost 3 bases and J 12 bases, leaving 9 bases between the germline ends. The length of the CDR3 is 11 residues. The germline V gene has CDR1 MDHEN and CDR2 SYDVKM. CDR3 bases: TGTGCCAGCAGTTTTTGGGGACTCCAGCATTTT. Protein product: CASSFWGLQHF.

The chain uses TRBV10-1 and TRBJ2-2, with D tentatively TRBD1 (6 bases). The V gene's germline CDR1 is WNHNN and CDR2 SYGVQD (reference sequence). Trimming stripped 6 bases from V and 0 bases from J, with 11 bases between. This CDR3 contains 15 residues. CDR3 sequence reads: CASSPGTPNTGELFF. CDR3 DNA: TGCGCCAGCAGCCCCGGGACACCGAACACCGGGGAGCTGTTTTTT.

This chain links TRBV5-1 with TRBJ2-6, with 8 positions matching TRBD2. Trimming removed 3 bases from V and 0 bases from J; junction bases left unmatched: 8. The CDR3 extends over 18 amino acids. CDR1 SGHRS and CDR2 YFSETQ come from the germline V gene. Here the CDR3 reads CASSSSGGPASGANVLTF. The DNA of the CDR3 is TGCGCCAGCAGCTCGAGCGGGGGACCCGCCTCTGGGGCCAACGTCCTGACTTTC.

The V and J genes are TRBV25-1 and TRBJ2-5, with TRBD1 identical over 7 bases. This CDR3 has 15 residues. V lost 1 base to trimming and J lost 3 bases; unmatched junction nucleotides: 5. Germline CDR1 reads MGHDK; CDR2 reads SYGVNS. CDR3 in amino acids: CASSESRTGKETQYF. CDR3 in DNA: TGTGCCAGCAGTGAATCTAGGACAGGAAAAGAGACCCAGTACTTC.

The table lists this clone with a few counts. The chain couples TRBV6-5 to TRBJ1-2; 12 positions agree with TRBD1. With 1 base clipped from V and 2 bases from J, the junction kept 2 bases outside the gene matches. CDR1 and CDR2 from the germline V gene are MNHEY and SVGAGI. This CDR3 contains 16 residues. CDR3 DNA: TGTGCCAGCAGTTACTTTGGGACAGGGGGCAACTATGGCTACACCTTC. Amino acid sequence: CASSYFGTGGNYGYTF.

This chain links TRBV2 with TRBJ1-3, with D unresolved. In germline, CDR1 is SNHLY, CDR2 FYNNEI. The CDR3 consists of 15 residues. The V end was cut by 7 bases, the J end by 0 bases, with 13 bases between. CDR3 sequence: CASKWLRDSGNTIYF. CDR3 DNA sequence: TGTGCCAGCAAATGGTTGCGGGACTCTGGAAACACCATATATTTT. Full variable domain (rest looked up from reference TRBV2 and TRBJ1-3): EPEVTQTPSHQVTQMGQEVILRCVPISNHLYFYWYRQILGQKVEFLVSFYNNEISEKSEIFDDQFSVERPDGSNFTLKIRSTKLEDSAMYFCASKWLRDSGNTIYFGEGSWLTVV.

The V call is TRBV25-1, the J call TRBJ2-2, with 9 bases aligning to TRBD1. The ends lost 6 bases at V and 3 bases at J; junction bases unmatched: 5. The CDR3 is made up of 15 amino acids. CDR1 and CDR2 (germline): MGHDK, SYGVNS. CDR3 in amino acids: CASREQGAYTGELFF. CDR3 sequence (DNA): TGTGCCAGCAGGGAACAGGGGGCGTACACCGGGGAGCTGTTTTTT.

This chain uses TRBV7-8 with TRBJ1-3, with D perhaps TRBD1 (5 bases). The length of the CDR3 is 14 residues. The V gene lost 5 bases and the J gene lost 4 bases, with 12 bases spanning the gap. Germline values: CDR1 SGHVS, CDR2 FQNEAQ. The CDR3 DNA is TGTGCCAGCAGCCCGGGGGACTACGGAAACACCATATATTTT. This encodes CASSPGDYGNTIYF.

The V and J genes are TRBV6-5 and TRBJ1-1; TRBD1 agrees at 7 bases. Trimming at V came to 4 bases and at J to 4 bases, leaving 6 bases not matched to a gene. Germline values: CDR1 MNHEY, CDR2 SVGAGI. The CDR3 sequence is 14 residues long. Here the CDR3 DNA reads TGTGCCAGCAGTTCAGTAGGGGGCAGCACTGAAGCTTTCTTT. Its translation: CASSSVGGSTEAFF.

This clone was counted between two and nine times. V and J are TRBV7-2 and TRBJ1-2; 9 nucleotides line up with TRBD1. The CDR3 extends over 15 amino acids. Germline assignment: CDR1 SGHTA and CDR2 FQGNSA. The junction had 8 bases not matched to a gene; V was cut back by 5 bases and J by 4 bases. Here the CDR3 reads CASSPTGGAGYGYTF. The CDR3 region has the DNA TGTGCCAGCAGCCCTACAGGGGGCGCGGGCTATGGCTACACCTTC.

This chain uses TRBV7-2 with TRBJ1-5; D perhaps matches TRBD1 (5 bases). The CDR3 consists of 15 residues. Germline lookup yields CDR1 SGHTA and CDR2 FQGNSA. Trimming stripped 7 bases from V and 2 bases from J, with 15 bases between. The CDR3 DNA follows: TGTGCCAGCACTAGAACGGGACTTCGCAATCAGCCCCAGCATTTT. This encodes CASTRTGLRNQPQHF. The variable domain in full, completed from reference TRBV7-2 and TRBJ1-5, reads GAGVSQSPSNKVTEKGKDVELRCDPISGHTALYWYRQSLGQGLEFLIYFQGNSAPDKSGLPSDRFSAERTGGSVSTLTIQRTQQEDSAVYLCASTRTGLRNQPQHFGDGTRLSIL.

This clone was seen only a few times. V usage is TRBV6-5 and J usage is TRBJ1-3, with 9 bases matching TRBD1. CDR3 length: 15 amino acids. J lost 11 bases, V lost 6 bases, and 14 bases had no gene match. Germline loops: CDR1 MNHEY, CDR2 SVGAGI. The CDR3 nucleotides are TGTGCCAGCAGCCTGGACAGGGGTTATACAAGACCCATATATTTT. Amino acids: CASSLDRGYTRPIYF.

The chain carries TRBV7-2 and TRBJ2-7, with TRBD1 matching over 8 bases. V was pared by 5 bases and J by 0 bases, with 6 bases of the junction left unmatched. Per the germline V gene, CDR1 is SGHTA and CDR2 is FQGNSA. This CDR3 has 15 amino acids. CDR3 loop: CASSVRDRSSYEQYF. The CDR3, as DNA: TGTGCCAGCAGCGTCCGGGACAGGAGCTCCTACGAGCAGTACTTC.

In this sample, this clone turned up many times. The gene calls are TRBV10-1 and TRBJ1-5; D uncertain. Trimming stripped 6 bases from V and 3 bases from J, with 12 bases between. This CDR3 comprises 14 residues. Germline CDR1 WNHNN, CDR2 SYGVQD (reference sequence). The chain's CDR3 is CASRLQWANQPQHF. In DNA, the CDR3 is TGCGCCAGCAGATTGCAGTGGGCCAATCAGCCCCAGCATTTT.

The DNA for the CDR3 is TGTGCCACCAGCAGAGATCTACAGAATAATGAAAAACTGTTTTTT. Translation: CATSRDLQNNEKLFF. This sequence joins TRBV15 and TRBJ1-4; D gene unclear. In germline, CDR1 is LNHNV, CDR2 YYDKDF (reference sequence). This CDR3 is built from 15 residues. V lost 0 bases and J lost 4, with 9 bases in between.

V gene TRBV5-4 combines with J gene TRBJ2-5; TRBD1 agrees at 9 bases. Germline V gene lookup returns CDR1 SGHNT and CDR2 YYREEE (reference sequence). This CDR3 contains 16 residues. V shed 4 bases and J 6 bases; nucleotides not matched to a gene: 13. CDR3 nucleotide sequence: TGTGCCAGCAGCGTTCTCGGGACAGGGCCAGGGAAGACCCAGTACTTC. It yields the protein CASSVLGTGPGKTQYF.

This clone was seen more than once but under ten times. This chain uses TRBV2 with TRBJ2-7; D possibly corresponds to TRBD1 (6 bases). Trimming removed 5 bases at V and 2 bases at J, with 13 bases between. The CDR3 loop spans 14 amino acids. The germline V gene encodes CDR1 SNHLY and CDR2 FYNNEI. CDR3 loop: CASSNRVRTYEQYF. CDR3 DNA sequence: TGTGCCAGCAGTAACAGGGTCAGAACCTACGAGCAGTACTTC.

The chain has TRBV18 and TRBJ1-2; 8 bases agree with TRBD1. CDR3 length equals 12 residues. The V gene end was trimmed by 4 bases and the J gene end by 6 bases; junction bases not matched to a gene: 1. Per the germline V gene, CDR1 is KGHSH and CDR2 is LQKENI. Here the CDR3 DNA reads TGTGCCAGCTCACAGGACAGGGATGGCTACACCTTC. It is translated as CASSQDRDGYTF. The full variable domain, with the rest looked up from reference TRBV18 and TRBJ1-2, is NAGVMQNPRHLVRRRGQEARLRCSPMKGHSHVYWYRQLPEEGLKFMVYLQKENIIDESGMPKERFSAEFPKEGPSILRIQQVVRGDSAAYFCASSQDRDGYTFGSGTRLTVV.

This chain links TRBV10-2 with TRBJ2-6; TRBD2 aligns across 7 bases. CDR1 is WSHSY, CDR2 SAAADI, per germline. Trimming removed 3 bases from V and 4 bases from J; junction bases left unmatched: 6. This CDR3 spans 16 amino acids. The CDR3, as DNA: TGCGCCAGCAGTGACCCGAGCGGGGCCGGGGCCAACGTCCTGACTTTC. This translates into CASSDPSGAGANVLTF.

The rearrangement uses TRBV6-5 and TRBJ1-1; D gene ambiguous. Germline V gives CDR1 MNHEY, CDR2 SVGAGI. The length of the CDR3 is 13 residues. V was cut by 6 bases and J by 0 bases, with 8 bases left in between. The CDR3 nucleotides are TGTGCCAGCAGCTCCTTTTTGAACACTGAAGCTTTCTTT. It specifies CASSSFLNTEAFF.

This clone was seen a handful of times. This sequence joins TRBV18 and TRBJ2-1; the D gene is possibly TRBD1 (5 bases). Between the trimmed V and J ends, which lost 3 bases and 6 bases, there was a span of 9 bases. Germline-derived CDR1 and CDR2 are KGHSH and LQKENI. The CDR3 has 13 residues. CDR3: CASSPSTVNEQFF. CDR3 sequence (DNA): TGTGCCAGCTCACCTTCGACAGTCAATGAGCAGTTCTTC.

The gene calls are TRBV19 and TRBJ1-2; D possibly corresponds to TRBD1 (5 bases). Trimming left V 1 base short and J 2 bases short, with 8 bases between. This CDR3 has 14 amino acids. Germline-derived CDR1 and CDR2 are LNHDA and SQIVND (reference sequence). In nucleotides, the CDR3 is TGTGCCAGTAGTATAGCTCGGGGGAACTATGGCTACACCTTC. Translated: CASSIARGNYGYTF.

V is TRBV27 and J is TRBJ2-7; 12 bases line up with TRBD2. J lost 5 bases, V lost 5 bases, and 7 bases had no gene match. Germline-derived CDR1 and CDR2 are MNHEY and SMNVEV (reference sequence). CDR3 length equals 15 residues. CDR3 loop: CASSTRTSGADEQYF. The CDR3 coding sequence is TGTGCCAGCAGTACTAGGACTAGCGGGGCGGACGAGCAGTACTTC.

This clone was picked up one time. The chain joins TRBV11-1 to TRBJ1-1, with TRBD1 matching over 7 bases. This CDR3 comprises 14 residues. The germline V gene has CDR1 SGHAT and CDR2 FQDESV (reference sequence). V was pared by 5 bases and J by 3 bases, with 6 bases of the junction left unmatched. DNA of the CDR3: TGTGCCAGCAGCCGACAGGGCGGGGACACTGAAGCTTTCTTT. Amino acids: CASSRQGGDTEAFF.

The chain employs TRBV7-2 and TRBJ2-1, with 10 bases lining up with TRBD2. Germline trimming cut 3 bases from V and 8 bases from J; bases unmatched to any gene: 10. This CDR3 comprises 16 residues. Germline assignment: CDR1 SGHTA and CDR2 FQGNSA. CDR3 in DNA: TGTGCCAGCAGCTTTGATGGACTAGCGGTTGTGGATGAGCAGTTCTTC. Translated: CASSFDGLAVVDEQFF.

The rearrangement links TRBV30 to TRBJ1-5, with D maybe TRBD1 (6 bases). Trimming removed 1 base at V and 7 bases at J, with 11 bases between. CDR3 length: 13 amino acids. CDR1 is GTSNPN and CDR2 is SVGIG in the germline V gene (reference sequence). The CDR3 sequence: CAWSEGTFQPQHF. CDR3 coding DNA: TGTGCCTGGAGTGAGGGGACATTCCAGCCCCAGCATTTT.

The chain recombines TRBV6-5 with TRBJ2-1; 8 bases fit TRBD1. This CDR3 region has 14 residues. V lost 6 bases to trimming and J lost 6 bases; unmatched junction nucleotides: 7. The V gene's germline CDR1 is MNHEY and CDR2 SVGAGI. CDR3 coding DNA: TGTGCCAGCAGCGACTGGACAGGGAGCAATGAGCAGTTCTTC. It is translated as CASSDWTGSNEQFF.

This chain uses TRBV30 with TRBJ1-6, with TRBD1 as a possible D gene (5 bases). The CDR3 consists of 12 residues. Per the germline V gene, CDR1 is GTSNPN and CDR2 is SVGIG (reference sequence). Trimming removed 3 bases from V and 6 bases from J, with 6 bases in between. Written as DNA, the CDR3 is TGTGCCTGGAGGACAGCTAATTCACCCCTCCACTTT. Its protein product is CAWRTANSPLHF.

This clone has more than one count but fewer than ten. The rearrangement uses TRBV5-4 and TRBJ1-2, with 7 bases lining up with TRBD1. Germline V gene lookup returns CDR1 SGHNT and CDR2 YYREEE (reference sequence). The CDR3 covers 16 residues. V lost 0 bases, J lost 2 bases, and 7 bases stayed unmatched. This CDR3 is CASSLGGAGQNYGYTF. The DNA for the CDR3 is TGTGCCAGCAGCTTGGGAGGGGCGGGACAGAACTATGGCTACACCTTC.